These 27 T cell receptor beta chains share one sample of origin, sequenced in a study of blood T cell repertoires in COVID-19. Method: immunoSEQ multiplex PCR; TCRdb's copy keeps in-frame clones and lacks some. This table has 250,000 or so clones, approximately 86% appearing once. Specimen: peripheral blood. The receptors were gathered from a woman aged 55-69 years with COVID-19, enrolled during active disease.

The chain is built from TRBV6-2 or TRBV6-3 and TRBJ1-1; D unresolved. Germline V CDR1 and CDR2: MNHEY, SVGEGT. This CDR3 has 15 amino acids. Between the trimmed V and J ends, which lost 6 bases and 0 bases, there was a span of 14 bases. The CDR3 nucleotides read TGTGCCAGCAGCCGCCTAAACAGAATGAACACTGAAGCTTTCTTT. Translating gives CASSRLNRMNTEAFF.

The V call is TRBV28, the J call TRBJ2-1, with TRBD2 identical over 7 bases. V lost 1 base, J lost 8 bases, and 11 bases stayed unmatched. The germline V gene encodes CDR1 MDHEN and CDR2 SYDVKM. This CDR3 is 16 amino acids long. The CDR3 here is CASSLLQMRGGDEQFF. The CDR3 DNA follows: TGTGCCAGCAGTTTATTACAAATGCGGGGAGGGGATGAGCAGTTCTTC.

V and J are TRBV5-1 and TRBJ2-1; 12 bases align to TRBD2. V shed 4 bases, J shed 6 bases, and the junction held 5 bases outside the gene matches. The CDR3 runs to 15 residues. Looked up from germline, CDR1 is SGHRS and CDR2 is YFSETQ. This CDR3 reads CASSPGLAGINEQFF. CDR3 sequence (DNA): TGCGCCAGCAGCCCTGGACTAGCGGGAATCAATGAGCAGTTCTTC.

V is TRBV6-6 and J is TRBJ2-1, with 10 bases lining up with TRBD2. The length of the CDR3 is 16 residues. The germline V gene has CDR1 MNHNY and CDR2 SVGAGI (reference sequence). The V segment lost 5 bases and the J segment 1 base; nucleotides outside the gene matches: 5. This CDR3 reads CASSPLAGRSYNEQFF. CDR3 coding DNA: TGTGCCAGCAGTCCACTAGCGGGAAGGTCCTACAATGAGCAGTTCTTC.

This chain links TRBV6-5 with TRBJ2-7; 9 bases are a match to TRBD1. V dropped 5 bases and J dropped 4; count of bases not matched to a gene: 3. Germline V gene lookup returns CDR1 MNHEY and CDR2 SVGAGI. This CDR3 is 13 amino acids long. This CDR3 is CASSRDREYEQYF. CDR3 bases: TGTGCCAGCAGTAGGGACAGGGAGTACGAGCAGTACTTC.

V gene TRBV5-6 combines with J gene TRBJ2-3; maybe TRBD1 (6 bases). The CDR3 contains 13 residues. Trimming cost V 6 bases and J 0 bases, with 8 bases left between them. Germline loops: CDR1 SGHDT, CDR2 YYEEEE. In DNA form, the CDR3 reads TGTGCCAGCAACGGACAGAGCACAGATACGCAGTATTTT. Residues: CASNGQSTDTQYF.

This chain joins TRBV3-1 (or the pseudogene TRBV3-2) and TRBJ2-2; D not resolved. This CDR3 contains 13 residues. The V gene lost 1 base and the J gene lost 4 bases, with 4 bases spanning the gap. Per germline, CDR1 LGHDT and CDR2 YNNKEL (reference sequence). In nucleotides, the CDR3 is TGTGCCAGCAGCCAAGTAGTCACCGGGGAGCTGTTTTTT. The encoded protein is CASSQVVTGELFF.

The CDR3 DNA reads as TGTGCCAGCAGCCAAGGGTGGGCAGGGGGCACTGAAGCTTTCTTT. The encoded protein is CASSQGWAGGTEAFF. The chain is built from TRBV3-1 (or the pseudogene TRBV3-2) and TRBJ1-1; 7 bases match TRBD1. The V gene's germline CDR1 is LGHDT and CDR2 YNNKEL (reference sequence). The CDR3 runs 15 residues. V gave up 1 base and J gave up 4 bases; unmatched junction bases: 6.

Note on this clone: The same CDR3 also results from other DNA sequences found in this sample. The chain employs TRBV5-1 and TRBJ2-1; TRBD1 is a possible D gene (5 bases). In germline, CDR1 is SGHRS, CDR2 YFSETQ. Trimming shortened V by 0 bases and J by 5 bases, and 6 bases separated the two germline ends. The CDR3 loop spans 13 amino acids. CDR3 loop: CASSLGRDNEQFF. The DNA of the CDR3 is TGCGCCAGCAGCTTGGGCAGGGACAATGAGCAGTTCTTC.

The chain carries TRBV4-1 and TRBJ1-4; the match to TRBD1 covers 10 bases. The V gene's germline CDR1 is MGHRA and CDR2 YSYEKL. With 5 bases clipped from V and 5 bases from J, the junction kept 14 bases outside the gene matches. CDR3 size: 18 residues. CDR3 sequence (DNA): TGCGCCAGCAGCAATAGCCGAGTGGGACAGGGGCGGAATGAAAAACTGTTTTTT. Residues: CASSNSRVGQGRNEKLFF.

This clone was observed a few times. The chain employs TRBV19 and TRBJ2-1, with 8 bases identical to TRBD1. This CDR3 has 17 residues. The V segment lost 6 bases and the J segment 1 base; nucleotides outside the gene matches: 11. Germline V gene lookup returns CDR1 LNHDA and CDR2 SQIVND (reference sequence). CDR3 DNA: TGTGCCAGTAGCCTTCGGGGGACAGGCGCTTCCTACAATGAGCAGTTCTTC. Translation gives CASSLRGTGASYNEQFF.

This chain uses TRBV10-3 with TRBJ2-2, with 10 bases aligning to TRBD2. The CDR3 extends over 16 amino acids. Germline V CDR1 and CDR2: ENHRY, SYGVKD. J gave up 2 bases and V 4 bases, and 4 bases lay outside the gene matches. Written as DNA, the CDR3 is TGTGCCATCAGTGGGCTAGCGGGAGCCAACACCGGGGAGCTGTTTTTT. It translates to CAISGLAGANTGELFF.

This chain connects TRBV19 to TRBJ2-5, with D maybe TRBD2 (5 bases). The CDR3 has 12 amino acids. Trimming cost V 7 bases and J 5 bases, with 11 bases left between them. Germline lookup yields CDR1 LNHDA and CDR2 SQIVND (reference sequence). The CDR3 is CASKKRGETQYF. In DNA, the CDR3 is TGTGCCAGTAAAAAGAGAGGGGAGACCCAGTACTTC.

The chain combines TRBV30 with TRBJ2-7; 10 positions agree with TRBD1. CDR3 length: 14 amino acids. The trim removed 5 bases at V and 7 bases at J, leaving 11 bases unmatched. From germline, CDR1 is GTSNPN and CDR2 SVGIG (reference sequence). CDR3 DNA: TGTGCCTGGGCACCGGGACAGGGGCTCCGGGAGCAGTACTTC. The encoded protein is CAWAPGQGLREQYF.

The chain is built from TRBV7-9 and TRBJ1-3; TRBD1 agrees at 9 bases. Trimming at V came to 2 bases and at J to 3 bases, leaving 5 bases not matched to a gene. CDR1 is SEHNR and CDR2 is FQNEAQ in the germline V gene (reference sequence). The CDR3 sequence is 16 residues long. The DNA of the CDR3 is TGTGCCAGCAGCTTATTACAGGGGGCTTTTGGAAACACCATATATTTT. It yields the protein CASSLLQGAFGNTIYF.

The chain combines TRBV30 with TRBJ2-1, with a possible D match to TRBD1 (5 bases). The CDR3 is 13 residues long. Germline values: CDR1 GTSNPN, CDR2 SVGIG (reference sequence). Between the trimmed V and J ends, which lost 0 bases and 4 bases, there was a span of 7 bases. The CDR3 here is CAWSVKGYNEQFF. CDR3 nucleotide sequence: TGTGCCTGGAGTGTAAAGGGGTACAATGAGCAGTTCTTC.

The chain employs TRBV28 and TRBJ1-3, with 12 bases lining up with TRBD1. The trim removed 6 bases at V and 7 bases at J, leaving 16 bases unmatched. Germline assignment: CDR1 MDHEN and CDR2 SYDVKM. The CDR3 extends over 18 amino acids. The CDR3 loop reads CASSESLGRDRGRNTIYF. The CDR3 DNA follows: TGTGCCAGCAGCGAGAGCCTAGGCCGGGACAGGGGGCGGAACACCATATATTTT.

This clone was found a few times. The chain has TRBV6-5 and TRBJ2-1; D not resolved. Trimming stripped 7 bases from V and 7 bases from J, with 8 bases between. This CDR3 comprises 11 residues. Germline-derived CDR1 and CDR2 are MNHEY and SVGAGI. The CDR3 sequence is CASTKRNEQFF. The CDR3 bases are TGTGCCAGCACCAAACGGAATGAGCAGTTCTTC.

The gene calls are TRBV27 and TRBJ2-2; D call uncertain. This CDR3 has 14 residues. The ends were cut back, 1 base at V and 5 bases at J, with 8 bases in the middle. In germline, CDR1 is MNHEY, CDR2 SMNVEV (reference sequence). CDR3 bases: TGTGCCAGCAGTTTATATCCGTTGACCGGGGAGCTGTTTTTT. Amino acid sequence: CASSLYPLTGELFF.

The chain employs TRBV14 and TRBJ2-4; D may be TRBD2 (6 bases). Germline V gives CDR1 SGHDN, CDR2 FVKESK. The CDR3 is 15 amino acids. V lost 1 base and J lost 6, with 13 bases in between. The chain's CDR3 is CASSQGQGGRNIQYF. CDR3 DNA: TGTGCCAGCAGCCAAGGTCAGGGAGGTAGAAACATTCAGTACTTC.

The V and J genes are TRBV10-3 and TRBJ2-1; 15 nucleotides agree with TRBD2. Germline assignment: CDR1 ENHRY and CDR2 SYGVKD. CDR3 length equals 16 residues. Trimming cost V 3 bases and J 12 bases; bases outside gene matches: 9. In DNA, the CDR3 is TGTGCCATCAGTGACTCTTCAGGACTAGCGGGAGGGCGGCAGTTCTTC. It encodes CAISDSSGLAGGRQFF.

This rearrangement joins TRBV15 to TRBJ2-7, with a weak D call TRBD1 (6 bases). The CDR3 extends over 14 amino acids. Germline lookup yields CDR1 LNHNV and CDR2 YYDKDF (reference sequence). The V end was cut by 5 bases, the J end by 6 bases, with 17 bases between. CDR3 DNA sequence: TGTGCCACCAGCGCATTACAGGGCGGACTCGAGCAGTACTTC. Its translation is CATSALQGGLEQYF.

This clone was counted a single time. J is TRBJ1-1 and V is TRBV7-2; TRBD1 aligns across 9 bases. The germline V gene encodes CDR1 SGHTA and CDR2 FQGNSA. With 3 bases clipped from V and 3 bases from J, the junction kept 5 bases outside the gene matches. This CDR3 region has 15 residues. The CDR3 DNA reads TGTGCCAGCAGCTTTTACAGGGGGCAGGACACTGAAGCTTTCTTT. It specifies CASSFYRGQDTEAFF.

The chain combines TRBV5-4 with TRBJ2-1, with a possible D match to TRBD2 (6 bases). Germline V CDR1 and CDR2: SGHNT, YYREEE (reference sequence). This CDR3 has 16 residues. Trimming removed 0 bases at V and 2 bases at J, with 12 bases between. CDR3 protein: CASSLESGATYNEQFF. DNA for the CDR3: TGTGCCAGCAGCTTGGAGTCGGGAGCCACCTACAATGAGCAGTTCTTC.

This clone was observed a handful of times. The chain joins TRBV19 to TRBJ2-7; TRBD2 matches at 10 bases. The CDR3 consists of 16 residues. CDR1 LNHDA and CDR2 SQIVND come from the germline V gene (reference sequence). V shed 6 bases and J 4 bases; nucleotides not matched to a gene: 12. CDR3 loop: CASSRAGGGPGYEQYF. CDR3 nucleotide sequence: TGTGCCAGTAGCCGAGCGGGAGGGGGTCCCGGTTACGAGCAGTACTTC.

This clone occurred once. The chain recombines TRBV28 with TRBJ1-1; 7 bases align to TRBD1. The CDR3 covers 13 residues. The V gene end was trimmed by 2 bases and the J gene end by 10 bases; junction bases not matched to a gene: 7. CDR1 and CDR2 from the germline V gene are MDHEN and SYDVKM. CDR3 nucleotide sequence: TGTGCCAGCAGTTTACTTATACAGGGGTTAGCTTTCTTT. Translated: CASSLLIQGLAFF.

The genes are TRBV15 and TRBJ1-1; 10 bases agree with TRBD1. The CDR3 covers 16 residues. J was trimmed by 5 bases and V by 6 bases; bases with no gene match: 12. Germline CDR1 is LNHNV and CDR2 is YYDKDF (reference sequence). CDR3 bases: TGTGCCACCAGGGCACTTGACAGGGGGCTTAATACTGAAGCTTTCTTT. It encodes CATRALDRGLNTEAFF.